These 23 T cell receptor beta chains were sequenced from one sample in a study of blood T cell repertoires in COVID-19. Measured with immunoSEQ multiplex PCR; TCRdb has only the in-frame clones, and not every one. The sample has roughly 93,000 clones; approximately 84% are singletons. The specimen was peripheral blood. All receptors come from a woman of 80 years or more with acute or convalescent COVID-19.

This clone was found a few times. V usage is TRBV5-4 and J usage is TRBJ1-6, with D uncertain. CDR1 is SGHNT and CDR2 is YYREEE in the germline V gene (reference sequence). The CDR3 contains 16 residues. The V and J ends lost 4 bases and 0 bases respectively, with 11 bases between them. CDR3 loop: CASSRVGSSYNSPLHF. The CDR3 bases are TGTGCCAGCAGCCGGGTTGGGAGCTCCTATAATTCACCCCTCCACTTT.

The chain employs TRBV5-1 and TRBJ1-1; 9 bases fit TRBD1. Germline V gene sequence: CDR1 SGHRS, CDR2 YFSETQ. Trimming cost V 0 bases and J 1 base; bases outside gene matches: 7. The CDR3 is made up of 17 amino acids. CDR3 in DNA: TGCGCCAGCAGCTTGGTTTTTCCGGGACAGGGGAACACTGAAGCTTTCTTT. Protein product: CASSLVFPGQGNTEAFF.

The V and J genes are TRBV7-2 and TRBJ2-3; D is undetermined. V was pared by 1 base and J by 1 base, with 9 bases between. Germline V lookup: CDR1 SGHTA, CDR2 FQGNSA. CDR3 length: 15 amino acids. CDR3 in DNA: TGTGCCAGCAGCTTAGTGTCCGTCGGCACAGATACGCAGTATTTT. Translation gives CASSLVSVGTDTQYF.

This clone was detected once. The chain joins TRBV5-8 to TRBJ2-3; 9 positions agree with TRBD2. The CDR3 is 16 amino acids. Germline lookup yields CDR1 SGHTS and CDR2 YDEGEE. The J segment lost 5 bases and the V segment lost 1 base, leaving 8 bases of the junction unmatched. Written as DNA, the CDR3 is TGTGCCAGCAGCTTGAGAGCGGGGGGCCGCGTAGATACGCAGTATTTT. Protein sequence: CASSLRAGGRVDTQYF.

The J gene is TRBJ2-3, the V gene TRBV28, with D uncertain. This CDR3 has 12 residues. Trimming removed 4 bases at V and 2 bases at J, with 4 bases between. Per the germline V gene, CDR1 is MDHEN and CDR2 is SYDVKM. The CDR3 spells CASSSNTDTQYF. CDR3 nucleotides: TGTGCCAGCAGTTCCAACACAGATACGCAGTATTTT. The full variable domain, rest sourced from reference TRBV28 and TRBJ2-3, is DVKVTQSSRYLVKRTGEKVFLECVQDMDHENMFWYRQDPGLGLRLIYFSYDVKMKEKGDIPEGYSVSREKKERFSLILESASTNQTSMYLCASSSNTDTQYFGPGTRLTVL.

The chain employs TRBV6-1 and TRBJ2-2; tentatively, D is TRBD1 (6 bases). Between the trimmed V and J ends, which lost 2 bases and 8 bases, there was a span of 9 bases. From germline, CDR1 is MNHNS and CDR2 SASEGT. This CDR3 contains 13 residues. The CDR3 region is CASSEFRGGELFF. CDR3 nucleotides: TGTGCCAGCAGTGAATTCAGGGGAGGGGAGCTGTTTTTT.

The chain is built from TRBV5-8 and TRBJ1-6, with D possibly being TRBD1 (6 bases). This CDR3 has 15 residues. CDR1 SGHTS and CDR2 YDEGEE come from the germline V gene. With 2 bases removed from V and 11 bases from J, the gap between germline ends came to 17 bases. The CDR3 region has the DNA TGTGCCAGCAGCTTCGCCGGGACCCAGGGGACACCCCTCCACTTT. Protein sequence: CASSFAGTQGTPLHF.

The chain combines TRBV28 with TRBJ2-2; D remains unclear. Trimming left V 3 bases short and J 1 base short, with 9 bases between. Germline V CDR1 and CDR2: MDHEN, SYDVKM. The CDR3 spans 15 residues. The CDR3 nucleotides are TGTGCCAGCAGTTTCTACTATGGGAACACCGGGGAGCTGTTTTTT. Its protein is CASSFYYGNTGELFF.

This clone has more than one count but fewer than ten. The CDR3 bases are TGTGCCAGCAGCTTACTCGGGGGAGGCACCGGGGAGCTGTTTTTT. This sequence encodes CASSLLGGGTGELFF. The gene calls are TRBV7-3 and TRBJ2-2, with TRBD2 as a possible D gene (6 bases). Per germline, CDR1 SGHTA and CDR2 FQGTGA. The CDR3 length is 15 residues. The V end lost 2 bases, the J end lost 4 bases, and 11 bases lay between the germline ends.

Concerning this clone itself: Sequence at one end of the junction differs from germline and may be a read error. Other nucleotide sequences from this sample produce the same CDR3. The CDR3 region is CASSSTPKTGKLAKNIQYF. In DNA form, the CDR3 reads TGTGCCAGTAGTTCGACCCCTAAAACCGGGAAACTAGCCAAAAACATTCAGTACTTC. The chain links TRBV6-2 or TRBV6-3 to TRBJ2-4; possibly TRBD2 for D (5 bases). The CDR3 length is 19 residues. Germline CDR1 is MNHEY and CDR2 is SVGEGT.

This sequence joins TRBV7-2 and TRBJ1-2; D remains ambiguous. CDR1 is SGHTA and CDR2 is FQGNSA in the germline V gene. V dropped 6 bases and J dropped 8 bases, with 16 bases sitting between them. The CDR3 loop spans 13 amino acids. DNA for the CDR3: TGTGCCAGCAGTCCGAGGGTAGAGTACGGCTACACCTTC. It encodes CASSPRVEYGYTF.

V gene TRBV19 combines with J gene TRBJ1-2; 7 positions agree with TRBD1. With V trimmed by 4 bases and J by 4 bases, 6 bases remained unmatched. CDR3 length: 14 residues. CDR1 LNHDA and CDR2 SQIVND come from the germline V gene (reference sequence). In DNA, the CDR3 is TGTGCCAGTAGTAGGGGGGACAGTATCTATGGCTACACCTTC. Its translation is CASSRGDSIYGYTF.

The CDR3: CSARTRYEQYV. CDR3 DNA sequence: TGCAGTGCTAGAACGAGGTACGAGCAGTACGTC. This sequence joins TRBV20-1 and TRBJ2-7; no definite D call. Trimming took off 2 bases at V and 4 bases at J, with 6 bases between the two ends. Germline values: CDR1 DFQATT, CDR2 SNEGSKA (reference sequence). This CDR3 has 11 amino acids.

The chain carries TRBV4-2 and TRBJ1-1; possible D gene TRBD1, 5 bases. The CDR3 contains 18 residues. Germline assignment: CDR1 LGHNA and CDR2 YNFKEQ. V lost 1 base to trimming and J lost 1 base, with 19 bases between them. For the CDR3, the DNA is TGTGCCAGCAGCCAAGCGACGCACCCCTCCGGGGGGAACACTGAAGCTTTCTTT. This codes for CASSQATHPSGGNTEAFF.

The CDR3 bases are TGTGCCAGCAGTCGCACAGGTGATTGGTATGAAAAACTGTTTTTT. Protein: CASSRTGDWYEKLFF. J is TRBJ1-4 and V is TRBV6-6; D is perhaps TRBD1 (5 bases). This CDR3 region has 15 residues. Trimming cost V 5 bases and J 6 bases, with 16 bases left between them. Germline assignment: CDR1 MNHNY and CDR2 SVGAGI (reference sequence).

The chain employs TRBV15 and TRBJ1-5; D uncertain. Between the trimmed V and J ends, which lost 6 bases and 2 bases, there was a span of 8 bases. The CDR3 is 13 residues long. CDR1 is LNHNV and CDR2 is YYDKDF in the germline V gene (reference sequence). The CDR3 is CATSPMGNQPQHF. The CDR3 nucleotides are TGTGCCACCAGTCCTATGGGCAATCAGCCCCAGCATTTT.

V is TRBV29-1 and J is TRBJ2-3; TRBD2 aligns across 8 bases. Germline V lookup: CDR1 SQVTM, CDR2 ANQGSEA. This CDR3 spans 14 amino acids. The trim removed 6 bases at V and 6 bases at J, leaving 11 bases unmatched. CDR3 region: CSVKRGMGVDTQYF. DNA for the CDR3: TGCAGCGTGAAGCGGGGGATGGGGGTCGATACGCAGTATTTT.

The chain recombines TRBV15 with TRBJ1-4, with unresolved D. Germline V gene sequence: CDR1 LNHNV, CDR2 YYDKDF (reference sequence). The CDR3 length is 15 residues. V was clipped by 1 base and J by 3 bases, with 9 bases between them. The CDR3 spells CATSRVGSANEKLFF. The CDR3 DNA reads as TGTGCCACCAGCAGAGTGGGGAGTGCTAATGAAAAACTGTTTTTT.

The gene calls are TRBV5-1 and TRBJ2-7, with TRBD1 identical over 9 bases. In germline, CDR1 is SGHRS, CDR2 YFSETQ. After removal of 1 base from V and 6 bases from J, the junction contained 8 bases not matched to a gene. The CDR3 covers 15 residues. The CDR3 reads CASSLSGTGFGEQYF. CDR3 sequence (DNA): TGCGCCAGCAGCTTGTCCGGGACAGGGTTCGGCGAGCAGTACTTC.

The chain uses TRBV29-1 and TRBJ1-2; a possible D gene is TRBD1 (5 bases). This CDR3 has 13 residues. CDR1 is SQVTM and CDR2 is ANQGSEA in the germline V gene. Trimming took 3 bases from V and 4 from J, leaving 12 bases between them. The CDR3 region has the DNA TGCAGCGTTGATGGGGGGACGGGCTATGGCTACACCTTC. Encoded protein: CSVDGGTGYGYTF.

The chain uses TRBV2 and TRBJ1-4; 8 bases are a match to TRBD1. V shed 4 bases and J 10 bases; nucleotides not matched to a gene: 11. This CDR3 comprises 15 residues. Per germline, CDR1 SNHLY and CDR2 FYNNEI. CDR3 loop: CASSGGGQGQGKLFF. CDR3 nucleotides: TGTGCCAGCAGTGGAGGTGGACAGGGACAAGGAAAACTGTTTTTT.

The chain couples TRBV29-1 to TRBJ1-2; D not certain. The germline V and J ends were trimmed by 7 bases and 7 bases, with 16 bases remaining between them. The CDR3 is made up of 12 amino acids. CDR1 is SQVTM, CDR2 ANQGSEA, per germline. The CDR3 bases are TGCAGCGCGAGTGAAGGTGCGGCTGGCTACACCTTC. Amino acid sequence: CSASEGAAGYTF. The full variable domain, with the rest looked up from reference TRBV29-1 and TRBJ1-2, is SAVISQKPSRDICQRGTSLTIQCQVDSQVTMMFWYRQQPGQSLTLIATANQGSEATYESGFVIDKFPISRPNLTFSTLTVSNMSPEDSSIYLCSASEGAAGYTFGSGTRLTVV.

The V gene is TRBV18, the J gene TRBJ1-5, with 7 nucleotides matching TRBD1. Trimming took 3 bases from V and 3 from J; bases not matched to a gene: 5. The germline V gene encodes CDR1 KGHSH and CDR2 LQKENI. The CDR3 runs to 15 residues. This CDR3 reads CASSPGDRLNQPQHF. For the CDR3, the DNA is TGTGCCAGCTCACCGGGGGACAGACTCAATCAGCCCCAGCATTTT.